The rows below give T cell receptor beta chains drawn from one sample of a study of vaccination and CD4 T cells after COVID-19. These receptors are not linked to any known antigen. Each CDR3 protein is one row after TCRdb ran MiXCR on the PCR reads. Seen here are roughly 8,100 distinct CDR3 sequences, roughly 43% observed once, and the top ten hold roughly 20%. The sample taken for sequencing was CD4+ T cells from blood, cultured in vitro. The source of these receptors is a human donor in good health. CDR3s include the opening cysteine and the closing phenylalanine or tryptophan. The order of the fields is J gene, V gene, CDR3 protein.

j_gene: TRBJ2-5; v_gene: TRBV14; CDR3aa: CASSRRSGGRETQYF
j_gene: TRBJ2-1; v_gene: TRBV6-1; CDR3aa: CASSPSRGYNEQFF
j_gene: TRBJ2-5; v_gene: TRBV6-2/TRBV6-3; CDR3aa: CASSYGDHRRTQYF
j_gene: TRBJ1-6; v_gene: TRBV5-8; CDR3aa: CASSFGLGRGESPLHF
j_gene: TRBJ2-5; v_gene: TRBV6-5; CDR3aa: CASSYSPETQYF
j_gene: TRBJ1-2; v_gene: TRBV19; CDR3aa: CASRLTGDNGYTF
j_gene: TRBJ1-5; v_gene: TRBV19; CDR3aa: CASSIWWGQGNQPQHF
j_gene: TRBJ2-3; v_gene: TRBV7-2; CDR3aa: CASSLLAGPTDTQYF
j_gene: TRBJ2-5; v_gene: TRBV6-1; CDR3aa: CASRATGGRLETQYF
j_gene: TRBJ2-3; v_gene: TRBV25-1; CDR3aa: CASSASWGGRPTDTQYF
j_gene: TRBJ2-5; v_gene: TRBV7-5; CDR3aa: CISVSEATTPRASGQETQYF
j_gene: TRBJ1-2; v_gene: TRBV20-1; CDR3aa: CSASPRTGIGGYTF